This is a list of T cell receptor beta chains from one sample in a study of blood T cell repertoires in COVID-19. Clones were sequenced by immunoSEQ multiplex PCR, and TCRdb holds only the in-frame ones, with some missing. The sample records approximately 100,000 clones, about 90% being singletons. Specimen: peripheral blood. These receptors were collected from a man between 65 and 80 years old with acute or convalescent COVID-19. Both conserved end residues are part of each CDR3. A D gene is named only where the DNA matches it firmly. Size is stated for part of the rows, as once, few or many counts, or as a class when the clone is expanded.

NA | TRBJ1-3 | NA | TRBV3-1/TRBV3-2 | TGTGCCAGCAGCCAAGGTCGGTCCGCCGGAAACACCATATATTTT | CASSQGRSAGNTIYF
NA | TRBJ1-1 | NA | TRBV7-2 | TGTGCCAGCAGCTTAGATCGGGTTATGACTGAAGCTTTCTTT | CASSLDRVMTEAFF
NA | TRBJ1-1 | NA | TRBV27 | TGTGCCAGCAGAGGCGGGGCCCTGGGCACTGAAGCTTTCTTT | CASRGGALGTEAFF
NA | TRBJ2-1 | NA | TRBV12-2 | TGTGCAAGTCGCTCCGTAGCCGGGGTTAGCTCCTACAATGAGCAGTTCTTC | CASRSVAGVSSYNEQFF
NA | TRBJ1-2 | NA | TRBV5-8 | TGTGCCAGCAGCTTCGGACGACAGGACAGCTACACCTTC | CASSFGRQDSYTF
TRBD1 | TRBJ1-2 | NA | TRBV4-1 | TGCGCCAGCAGCCAACCAGGGGGCGCCTCGGATGGCTACACCTTC | CASSQPGGASDGYTF
NA | TRBJ1-1 | NA | TRBV6-5 | TGTGCCAGCATTCAAACGTTGACAGGGAACACTGAAGCTTTCTTT | CASIQTLTGNTEAFF
TRBD2 | TRBJ2-3 | NA | TRBV7-2 | TGTGCCAGCAGGCCGACTAGCGGGGGGGAACCGGGAGATACGCAGTATTTT | CASRPTSGGEPGDTQYF
NA | TRBJ1-1 | NA | TRBV5-4 | TGTGCCAGCAGCTTGGTTGGGGGGGGCACTGAAGCTTTCTTT | CASSLVGGGTEAFF
NA | TRBJ2-2 | NA | TRBV5-4 | TGTGCCAGCAGCTTACTAGTCGGCCAAGACACCGGGGAGCTGTTTTTT | CASSLLVGQDTGELFF
NA | TRBJ1-5 | NA | TRBV11-2 | TGTGCCAGCAGCTTAGAATATGGCGGGGATCAGCCCCAGCATTTT | CASSLEYGGDQPQHF
TRBD2 | TRBJ2-1 | NA | TRBV18 | TGTGCCAGCGCCCCTTGGGCGGGGGGGCCGTATGAGCAGTTCTTC | CASAPWAGGPYEQFF
TRBD1 | TRBJ1-2 | NA | TRBV10-2 | TGCGCCAGCAGTGTAGGGACAGGGGGCGCAGATCCCTATGGCTACACCTTC | CASSVGTGGADPYGYTF
NA | TRBJ2-2 | NA | TRBV12-3/TRBV12-4 | TGTGCCAGCAGTTTCAGGGCCGGGGAGCTGTTTTTT | CASSFRAGELFF
TRBD2 | TRBJ2-7 | NA | TRBV28 | TGTGCCAGCAGTGAGAGACTAGCGGGCCGCTCCTACGAGCAGTACTTC | CASSERLAGRSYEQYF
TRBD2 | TRBJ2-5 | NA | TRBV4-1 | TGCGCCAGCAGCCAAGGGACACGAGCGGGGTGGGAAGAGACCCAGTACTTC | CASSQGTRAGWEETQYF
NA | TRBJ1-2 | once | TRBV2 | TGTGCCAGCAATAAAGTCACGGATGGCTACACCTTC | CASNKVTDGYTF
TRBD1 | TRBJ1-2 | NA | TRBV11-2 | TGTGCCAGCAGCCGGACAGGGGGCCTCGCCTATGGCTACACCTTC | CASSRTGGLAYGYTF
NA | TRBJ1-1 | once | TRBV7-2 | TGTGCCAGCAGCGACAAGGGGATGAACACTGAAGCTTTCTTT | CASSDKGMNTEAFF
NA | TRBJ1-6 | NA | TRBV3-1/TRBV3-2 | TGTGCCAGCACCCCGGGGTTTAATTCACCCCTCCACTTT | CASTPGFNSPLHF
TRBD1 | TRBJ2-5 | NA | TRBV5-5 | TGTGCCAGCAGCTCCTGGGACAGGGAAGAGACCCAGTACTTC | CASSSWDREETQYF
NA | TRBJ1-2 | NA | TRBV12-3/TRBV12-4 | TGTGCCAGCAGTCGGACAGAGTACTATGGCTACACCTTC | CASSRTEYYGYTF
NA | TRBJ1-4 | NA | TRBV4-1 | TGCGCCAGCAGCCCCCGCGGGGGCCGTGCTGAAAAACTGTTTTTT | CASSPRGGRAEKLFF
TRBD1 | TRBJ2-1 | NA | TRBV19 | TGTGCCAGTAGTGCGTCCCCGGACAGGGCGGGTGTCCATGAGCAGTTCTTC | CASSASPDRAGVHEQFF
NA | TRBJ1-1 | NA | TRBV7-9 | TGTGCCAGCAGCTTAGGTACAGGGCTGGGGAACACTGAAGCTTTCTTT | CASSLGTGLGNTEAFF
NA | TRBJ2-3 | NA | TRBV27 | TGTGCCAGCAGTTTTTGGGCTACCCCAGATACGCAGTATTTT | CASSFWATPDTQYF
NA | TRBJ1-1 | NA | TRBV6-5 | TGTGCCAGCAGGCCTCCATGGGGCGCGTTCACTGAAGCTTTCTTT | CASRPPWGAFTEAFF
TRBD2 | TRBJ2-1 | NA | TRBV9 | TGTGCCAGCAGGGCTCCCACCATGGGGACTAGGGTAGACAATGAGCAGTTCTTC | CASRAPTMGTRVDNEQFF
TRBD2 | TRBJ2-3 | NA | TRBV10-2 | TGCGCCAGCAGTGAGGGACTAGCGCCGGATACGCAGTATTTT | CASSEGLAPDTQYF
TRBD1 | TRBJ2-5 | NA | TRBV5-6 | TGTGCCAGCAGCCGGGGACAGGGTGAGGTAGAGACCCAGTACTTC | CASSRGQGEVETQYF
NA | TRBJ1-1 | NA | TRBV29-1 | TGCAGCGCAAAAGGGGGGGCGCATCAGAACACTGAAGCTTTCTTT | CSAKGGAHQNTEAFF
TRBD1 | TRBJ1-5 | NA | TRBV4-1 | TGCGCCAGCAGCCAAGATCGGGGACAGGGCGTTCAGCCCCAGCATTTT | CASSQDRGQGVQPQHF
NA | TRBJ1-5 | NA | TRBV21-1 | TGTGCCAGCAGCACTCCTTTTTGGGAGGGATTGGGGAATCAGCCCCAGCATTTT | CASSTPFWEGLGNQPQHF